These 5 T cell receptor beta chains were all obtained from the same sample, sequenced in a study of T-cell reconstitution after alpha-beta-depleted transplantation in children. Unique molecular identifiers were incorporated when the TCRbeta library was constructed. MiXCR was run by TCRdb on the PCR reads, yielding one entry per CDR3 protein. Here the sample spans about 540,000 distinct CDR3 sequences, roughly 30% being singletons. Sequencing was performed on PBMCs, taken before TCRalphabeta/CD19-depleted stem cell transplant. The receptors shown here come from a boy in the first two years of life with Wiskott-Aldrich syndrome, due to receive a stem cell transplant.

This chain connects TRBV5-4 to TRBJ2-7, with 10 bases that match TRBD2. Germline CDR1 is SGHNT and CDR2 is YYREEE (reference sequence). The CDR3 contains 15 residues. The V gene end was trimmed by 1 base and the J gene end by 7 bases; junction bases not matched to a gene: 8. As DNA, the CDR3 is TGTGCCAGCAGCTTGACTAAGCGGGAGGGCCAAGAGCAGTACTTC. Amino acid sequence: CASSLTKREGQEQYF.

V is TRBV9 and J is TRBJ2-3, with D possibly being TRBD2 (5 bases). Trimming left V 0 bases short and J 3 bases short, with 14 bases between. From germline, CDR1 is SGDLS and CDR2 YYNGEE. This CDR3 is 16 amino acids long. This CDR3 is CASSVESGRRTDTQYF. In nucleotides, the CDR3 is TGTGCCAGCAGCGTAGAAAGCGGTAGAAGAACAGATACGCAGTATTTT.

The gene calls are TRBV5-1 and TRBJ2-7; D is uncertain. There are 12 residues in the CDR3. Trimming took off 3 bases at V and 6 bases at J, with 10 bases between the two ends. Germline CDR1 is SGHRS and CDR2 is YFSETQ. The CDR3 loop is CASSYTFREQYF. CDR3 bases: TGCGCCAGCAGCTATACCTTCCGCGAGCAGTACTTC.

J is TRBJ2-1 and V is TRBV5-1, with D perhaps given as TRBD1 or TRBD2 (5 bases each). The germline gives CDR1 SGHRS, CDR2 YFSETQ. This CDR3 comprises 16 residues. V was pared by 4 bases and J by 2 bases, with 16 bases between. This CDR3 is CASSATGTTTYNEQFF. The DNA of the CDR3 is TGCGCCAGCAGCGCGACCGGGACCACAACCTACAATGAGCAGTTCTTC.

The chain joins TRBV4-1 to TRBJ2-5; 11 bases map to TRBD1. Looked up from germline, CDR1 is MGHRA and CDR2 is YSYEKL. With V trimmed by 0 bases and J by 2 bases, 5 bases remained unmatched. The CDR3 sequence is 17 residues long. This CDR3 is CASSQDGQGAPQETQYF. The CDR3 DNA sequence: TGCGCCAGCAGCCAAGATGGACAGGGGGCTCCTCAAGAGACCCAGTACTTC.